Listed below are T cell receptor beta chains from one sample, sequenced in a study of blood T cells in healthy people across ages. Each CDR3 protein is one row after TCRdb ran MiXCR on the 5' RACE reads. The profile shows some 1,800,000 distinct CDR3 sequences, roughly two fifths of them singletons. Sample: blood. These receptors were collected from a human donor in good health. Each CDR3 is given with its conserved first and last residue. The D gene is left open where the match is weak. Only part of the rows carry a size: once, few, many, or a class if the clone is expanded.

v_call	d_call	j_call	clone_size	cdr3_nt	cdr3_aa
TRBV24-1	TRBD1	TRBJ2-7	NA	TGTGCCAGGCCCTACAGGGGTTTCTCCTACGAGCAGTACTTC	CARPYRGFSYEQYF
TRBV27	NA	TRBJ1-6	NA	TGTGCCAGCAGGCTAATGGCCCCCTTATGGGGGGGCCGGTCACCCCTCCACTTT	CASRLMAPLWGGRSPLHF
TRBV14	NA	TRBJ2-5	NA	TGTGCCAGCAGCCAAGATCGAGGGGCAGGGGCGCAAGAGACCCAGTACTTC	CASSQDRGAGAQETQYF
TRBV7-9	TRBD1	TRBJ2-3	NA	TGTGCCAGCAAAAGACAGGGGGCAGGAGATACGCAGTATTTT	CASKRQGAGDTQYF
TRBV4-3	TRBD2	TRBJ2-3	NA	TGCGCCAGCAGCCAAGAAGTACTAGCGGGGAACGCAGATACGCAGTATTTT	CASSQEVLAGNADTQYF
TRBV20-1	NA	TRBJ1-5	NA	TGCAGTGCCACAGGGAGCGGCAATCAGCCCCAGCATTTT	CSATGSGNQPQHF
TRBV7-9	NA	TRBJ2-1	NA	TGTGCCAGCAGCTTAGCGTATGGCAGAGCCGACTACAATGAGCAGTTCTTC	CASSLAYGRADYNEQFF
TRBV29-1	TRBD1	TRBJ2-3	NA	TGCAGCATGTCCGGGACAGGGAGGTTAGATACGCAGTATTTT	CSMSGTGRLDTQYF
TRBV30	TRBD2	TRBJ2-1	few	TGTGCCTGGAGTGTACGAGCGGGGGCACTTTACAATGAGCAGTTCTTC	CAWSVRAGALYNEQFF
TRBV29-1	NA	TRBJ2-1	NA	TGCAGCGCCGAATGGGGGCAGGGGATCGATGAGCAGTTCTTC	CSAEWGQGIDEQFF
TRBV2	TRBD2	TRBJ2-5	few	TGTGCCAGCAGTGTTTGGCCTAGCGGGGCACAAGAGACCCAGTACTTC	CASSVWPSGAQETQYF
TRBV12-3/TRBV12-4	TRBD1	TRBJ1-5	few	TGTGCCAGCAGGGCGGACAGGGAAGTGGATCAGCCCCAGCATTTT	CASRADREVDQPQHF
TRBV7-2	NA	TRBJ1-2	NA	TGTGCCAGCAGCCCCTGGGACGAGGCTAACTATGGCTACACCTTC	CASSPWDEANYGYTF
TRBV20-1	TRBD1	TRBJ2-1	NA	TGCAGTGTCAGGGTGGGACAGGGTTCCCATAGCTCCTACAATGAGCAGTTCTTC	CSVRVGQGSHSSYNEQFF
TRBV28	NA	TRBJ2-7	NA	TGTGCCACCCTTTCGGGCTCCTACGAGCAGTACTTC	CATLSGSYEQYF
TRBV5-1	NA	TRBJ2-7	NA	TGCGCCAGCAGCTTGGAGGGACGTCAGTCCTACGAGCAGTACTTC	CASSLEGRQSYEQYF
TRBV7-3	NA	TRBJ1-1	NA	TGTGCCAGCAGCATTGGACAAAAGAACACTGAAGCTTTCTTT	CASSIGQKNTEAFF
TRBV29-1	TRBD2	TRBJ2-5	NA	TGCAGCGCGAGACTAGCGGGGGTTTGGGAGCAGTACTTC	CSARLAGVWEQYF
TRBV4-1	NA	TRBJ1-6	NA	TGCGCCAGCAGCCAAGCACAGGGAATGATACGGAATAATTCACCCCTCCACTTT	CASSQAQGMIRNNSPLHF
TRBV3-1	NA	TRBJ1-1	NA	TGTGCCAGCAGCGCGGGACTGCCGACTGAAGCTTTCTTT	CASSAGLPTEAFF
TRBV3-1	TRBD1	TRBJ2-5	NA	TGTGCCAGCAGCCAAGATGCGGCTCAGGGGGCCCAAGAGACCCAGTACTTC	CASSQDAAQGAQETQYF